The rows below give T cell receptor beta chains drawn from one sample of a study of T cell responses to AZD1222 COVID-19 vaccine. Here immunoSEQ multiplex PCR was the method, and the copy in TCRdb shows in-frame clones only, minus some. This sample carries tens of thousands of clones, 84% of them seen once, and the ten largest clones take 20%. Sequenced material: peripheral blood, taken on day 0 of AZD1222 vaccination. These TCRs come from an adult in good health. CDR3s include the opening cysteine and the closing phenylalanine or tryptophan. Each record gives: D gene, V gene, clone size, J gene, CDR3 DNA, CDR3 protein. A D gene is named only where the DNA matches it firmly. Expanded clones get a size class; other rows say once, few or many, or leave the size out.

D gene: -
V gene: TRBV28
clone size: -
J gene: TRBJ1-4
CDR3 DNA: TGTGCCAGCAGTTTATGGCCTAATGAAAAACTGTTTTTT
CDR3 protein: CASSLWPNEKLFF

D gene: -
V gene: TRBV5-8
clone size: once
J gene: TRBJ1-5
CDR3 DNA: TGTGCCAGCAGCTCCCGACAGCAGCAGCCCCAGCATTTT
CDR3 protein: CASSSRQQQPQHF

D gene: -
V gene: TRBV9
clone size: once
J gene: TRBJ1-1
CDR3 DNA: TGTGCCAGCAGCGTAGCTCGGGACACTGAAGCTTTCTTT
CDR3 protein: CASSVARDTEAFF

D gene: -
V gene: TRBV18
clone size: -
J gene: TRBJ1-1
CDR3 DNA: TGTGCCAGCTCGCAGGGAAGAAACACTGAAGCTTTCTTT
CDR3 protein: CASSQGRNTEAFF

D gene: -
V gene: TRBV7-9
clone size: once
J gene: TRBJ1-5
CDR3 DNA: TGTGCCAGCAGCTCTGGGCCCGGGCTGAGTCAGCCCCAGCATTTT
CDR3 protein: CASSSGPGLSQPQHF

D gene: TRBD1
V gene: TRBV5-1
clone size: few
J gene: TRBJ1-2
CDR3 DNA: TGCGCCAGCAGCCCGGGACAGCGTCCGCTGTATGGCTACACCTTC
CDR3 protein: CASSPGQRPLYGYTF

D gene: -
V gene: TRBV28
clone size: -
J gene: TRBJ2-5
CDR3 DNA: TGTGCCAGCAGCTCTGGGACCGTGGGGAAGACCCAGTACTTC
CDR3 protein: CASSSGTVGKTQYF

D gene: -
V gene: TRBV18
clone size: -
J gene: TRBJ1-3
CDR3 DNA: TGTGCCAGCTCACCACAGACGGAGGCTGGAAACACCATATATTTT
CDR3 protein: CASSPQTEAGNTIYF

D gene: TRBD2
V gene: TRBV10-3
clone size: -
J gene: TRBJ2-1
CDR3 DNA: TGTGCCATCAGTGGATGGCGGGAGAGGCACAATGAGCAGTTCTTC
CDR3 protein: CAISGWRERHNEQFF

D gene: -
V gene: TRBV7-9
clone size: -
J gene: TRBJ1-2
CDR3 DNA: TGTGCCAGCTCAGGGGAAATATATGGCTACACCTTC
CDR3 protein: CASSGEIYGYTF

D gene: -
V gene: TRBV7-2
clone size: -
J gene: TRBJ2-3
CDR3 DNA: TGTGCCAGCAGCTTCCGGGGTAGTGGCACAAAGGTAGATACGCAGTATTTT
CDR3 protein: CASSFRGSGTKVDTQYF

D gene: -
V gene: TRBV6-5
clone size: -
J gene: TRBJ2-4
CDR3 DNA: TGTGCCAGCAGTTACGCGTCAGGAGACATTCAGTACTTC
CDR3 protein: CASSYASGDIQYF

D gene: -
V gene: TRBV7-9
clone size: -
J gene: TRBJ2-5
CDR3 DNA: TGTGCCAGCAGCTTACTCAGGAGAGGAGAGACCCAGTACTTC
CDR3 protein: CASSLLRRGETQYF

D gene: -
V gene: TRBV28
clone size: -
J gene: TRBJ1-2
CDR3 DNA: TGTGCCAGCAGTCGGACAGAGGGCCACTATGGCTACACCTTC
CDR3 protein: CASSRTEGHYGYTF

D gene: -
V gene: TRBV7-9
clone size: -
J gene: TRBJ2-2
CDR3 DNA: TGTGCCAGCATGGAGGGAAGTATCGGGGAGCTGTTTTTT
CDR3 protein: CASMEGSIGELFF

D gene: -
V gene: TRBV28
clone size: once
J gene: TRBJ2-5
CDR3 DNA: TGTGCCAGCAGTTTGGGGGGATGGAATCAAGAGACCCAGTACTTC
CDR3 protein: CASSLGGWNQETQYF

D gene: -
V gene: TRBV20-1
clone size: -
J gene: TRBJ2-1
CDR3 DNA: TGCAGTGCTAGTGATGCCAGAGGGAGCGCCTACAATGAGCAGTTCTTC
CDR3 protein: CSASDARGSAYNEQFF

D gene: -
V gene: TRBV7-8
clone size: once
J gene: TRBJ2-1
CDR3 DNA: TGTGCCAGCAGTCAAAACCGGGGCGCCTACAATGAGCAGTTCTTC
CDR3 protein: CASSQNRGAYNEQFF

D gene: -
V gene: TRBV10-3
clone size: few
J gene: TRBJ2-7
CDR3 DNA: TGTGCCATCAGAGTGACACGGGGGTCCTACGAGCAGTACTTC
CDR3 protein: CAIRVTRGSYEQYF

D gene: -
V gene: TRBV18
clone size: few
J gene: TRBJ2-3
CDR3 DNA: TGTGCCAGCTCACCTCAACAGGGCTCAGATACGCAGTATTTT
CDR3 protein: CASSPQQGSDTQYF